The present T cell receptor (beta chain) was sequenced within a study of blood T cell repertoires in COVID-19. Across the study: There were acute and convalescent COVID-19 samples, and they came from the United States, Italy and Spain. PBMCs, B-cell-depleted T cells, or T cells were the source of the cDNA or gDNA that made up the material.

In the study's own analysis: Reference gene primer amplification in the assay estimated nucleated cell counts. Sequencing was performed with immunoSEQ multiplex PCR; in TCRdb, only in-frame clones are kept and a portion is missing. V, J and clone size are those of that table, while D and trimming were read from the DNA. The profile shows roughly 390,000 clones, 75% to 90% of them singletons. Germline V gene sequence: CDR1 MGHRA, CDR2 YSYEKL. Trimming cost V 0 bases and J 7 bases, with 16 bases left between them. The CDR3 extends over 16 amino acids. The TCR comes from a woman between 18 and 29 years old with acute or convalescent COVID-19. The specimen sequenced was peripheral blood. The chain joins TRBV4-1 to TRBJ2-1; D possibly corresponds to TRBD1 (6 bases). The CDR3 protein is CASSQDRDKDWNEQFF. In nucleotides, the CDR3 is TGCGCCAGCAGCCAAGATAGGGACAAAGACTGGAATGAGCAGTTCTTC.